This T cell receptor (beta chain) was sequenced during a study of tumor and adjacent non-tumor tissue in lung cancer. Turning to the study itself: Histology: about twelve adenocarcinoma, 2 squamous cell carcinoma, 1 small cell lung cancer. Stage I to III disease affected approximately 11 men and 4 or 5 women aged roughly 30 to 80. Findings and caveats of the study: TCR diversity was significantly greater in tumor than normal lung tissue.

This sample's RNA came from whole unsorted tissue. Distant lung tissue was collected more than 3 cm away from the tumor edge. TCRbeta libraries were built with three rounds of nested PCR, modified from ARM-PCR. TCRdb itself ran the multiplex PCR reads through MiXCR, one entry per CDR3 protein. The data show almost 75,000 distinct CDR3 sequences, less than 75% seen once. In this sample, this clonotype turned up once. Its antigen is unknown. The sequenced sample consisted of distant non-tumor lung tissue. The TCR originated in a woman aged 45 to 65 with non-small cell lung cancer.

CDR3 DNA: TGCAGCACCGGGGTATGGTCATACAATGAGCAGTTCTTC. It codes for CSTGVWSYNEQFF. This rearrangement joins TRBV29-1 to TRBJ2-1; D possibly corresponds to TRBD2 (5 bases). Germline loops: CDR1 SQVTM, CDR2 ANQGSEA. The CDR3 length is 13 residues. Deletions cut 8 bases from V and 4 bases from J, with 15 bases between.